This TCR beta chain was obtained from a study of glioma-infiltrating T cells after dendritic cell vaccination. Trimming stripped 6 bases from V and 5 bases from J, with 9 bases between. This CDR3 contains 12 residues. The germline CDR1 and CDR2 sequences are MDHEN and SYDVKM. The time point here: after dendritic cell vaccination, including at tumor progression/relapse. Findings of the study overall: The cohort had few patients with full blood and tumor sets.

In the case of this clone: As yet, its antigen is unknown.

Generated by immunoSEQ multiplex PCR, the TCRdb table keeps only in-frame clones and is missing some. The table includes around 92,000 clones, 80% detected once. This sample comprised blood, obtained after dendritic cell vaccination. V is TRBV28 and J is TRBJ2-3; tentatively, D is TRBD2 (6 bases). This TCR was sampled from a human donor with glioblastoma. For the CDR3, the DNA is TGTGCCAGCAGGGAGGGTGTAGATACGCAGTATTTT. Its translation: CASREGVDTQYF. The variable domain in full, with the rest retrieved from reference TRBV28 and TRBJ2-3, is DVKVTQSSRYLVKRTGEKVFLECVQDMDHENMFWYRQDPGLGLRLIYFSYDVKMKEKGDIPEGYSVSREKKERFSLILESASTNQTSMYLCASREGVDTQYFGPGTRLTVL.